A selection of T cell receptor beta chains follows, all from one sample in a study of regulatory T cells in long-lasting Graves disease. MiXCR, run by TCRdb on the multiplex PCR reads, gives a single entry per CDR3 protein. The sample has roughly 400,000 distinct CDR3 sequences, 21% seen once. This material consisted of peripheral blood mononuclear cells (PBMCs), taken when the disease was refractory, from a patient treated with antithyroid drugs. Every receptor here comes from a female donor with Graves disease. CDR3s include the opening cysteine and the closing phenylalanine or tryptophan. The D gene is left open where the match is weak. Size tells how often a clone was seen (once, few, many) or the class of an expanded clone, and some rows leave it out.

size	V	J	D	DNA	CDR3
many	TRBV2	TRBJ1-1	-	TGTGCCAGCAGGCGGAGCCCTATGAACACTGAAGCTTTCTTT	CASRRSPMNTEAFF
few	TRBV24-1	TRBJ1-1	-	TGTGCCACCAGTGAAGCCGGGGCCAACACTGAAGCTTTCTTT	CATSEAGANTEAFF
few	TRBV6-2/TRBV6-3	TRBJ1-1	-	TGTGCCAGCAGTGACTGGAGGGGGACGAGAGCTTTCTTT	CASSDWRGTRAFF
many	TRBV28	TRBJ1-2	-	TGTGCCAGCACGCCCGACTCCGTGACTATTCGCACCTTC	CASTPDSVTIRTF
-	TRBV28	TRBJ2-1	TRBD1	TGTGCCAGCAGTATGACAGGGGAGTACAATGAGCAGTTCTTC	CASSMTGEYNEQFF
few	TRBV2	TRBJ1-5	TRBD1	TGTGCCAGCAGTGGCGGCAGGGGGTACAGCAATCAGCCCCAGCATTTT	CASSGGRGYSNQPQHF
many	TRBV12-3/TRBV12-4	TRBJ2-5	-	TGTGCCAGCAGCACGAGCACACAAGAGACCCAGTACTTC	CASSTSTQETQYF
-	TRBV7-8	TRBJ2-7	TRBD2	TGTGCCAGCAAACGGCGGGAGTGGAGCTCCTACGAGCAGTACTTC	CASKRREWSSYEQYF
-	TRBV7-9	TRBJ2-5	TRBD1	TGTGCCAGCAGCTGGGACAGGGGGCTTGGGGAGACCCAGTACTTC	CASSWDRGLGETQYF
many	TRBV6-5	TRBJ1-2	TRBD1	TGTGCCAGCAGTTACATCGGACAGGGAATTGGCTACACCTTC	CASSYIGQGIGYTF
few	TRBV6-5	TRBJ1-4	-	TGTGCCAGCAGTTACAGGGAGGGGGAAAAACTGTTTTTT	CASSYREGEKLFF
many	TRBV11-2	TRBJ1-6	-	TGTGCCAGCAGCTTAGAGGGTATAAGGGACTCCTATAATTCACCCCTCCACTTT	CASSLEGIRDSYNSPLHF
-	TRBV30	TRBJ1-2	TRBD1	TGTGCCTGGTACAGGGGACCTAACTATGGCTACACCTTC	CAWYRGPNYGYTF
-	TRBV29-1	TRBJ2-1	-	TGCAGCGTTGATCTCGGGGCGGAGTGGCATGAGCAGTTCTTC	CSVDLGAEWHEQFF
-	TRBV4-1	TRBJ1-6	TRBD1	TGCGCCAGCAGCCTCCGGGACAGGCGAAATTCACCCCTCCACTTT	CASSLRDRRNSPLHF
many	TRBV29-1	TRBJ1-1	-	TGCAGCGTTTTTGACGCCGAAGCTTTCTTT	CSVFDAEAFF
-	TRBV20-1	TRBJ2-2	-	TGCAGTGCTCACAGGGAGAGGACCGGGGAGCTGTTTTTT	CSAHRERTGELFF
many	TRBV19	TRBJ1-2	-	TGTGCCAGTAGAGAACAGGGATTTACTGGCTATGGCTACACCTTC	CASREQGFTGYGYTF
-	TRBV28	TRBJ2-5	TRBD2	TGTGCCAGCAGTGCCGGGACTAGCGCAAATGTAGAGACCCAGTACTTC	CASSAGTSANVETQYF
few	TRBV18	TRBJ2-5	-	TGTGCCAGCTCACCCCAAGAGTTCTTGGCCGGAGAGACCCAGTACTTC	CASSPQEFLAGETQYF
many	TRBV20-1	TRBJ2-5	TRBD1	TGCAGTGCTAGTATCACAGGGGGTGAGACCCAGTACTTC	CSASITGGETQYF
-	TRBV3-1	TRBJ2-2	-	TGTGCCAGCAGCCGGACCCACAGCTTCGGGGAGCTGTTTTTT	CASSRTHSFGELFF
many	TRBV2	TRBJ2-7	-	TGTGCCAGCAGTGGGGGAGCCGAGCAGTACTTC	CASSGGAEQYF
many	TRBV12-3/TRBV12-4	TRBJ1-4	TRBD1	TGTGCCAGCAGTTTAACAGGGGTTAATGAAAAACTGTTTTTT	CASSLTGVNEKLFF
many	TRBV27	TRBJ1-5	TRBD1	TGTGCCAGCAGTTTAATGGCAGGGGGCGTCGATCAGCCCCAGCATTTT	CASSLMAGGVDQPQHF
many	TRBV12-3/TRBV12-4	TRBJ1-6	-	TGTGCCAGCAGACTTGGGGCTTACCCCAATTCACCCCTCCACTTT	CASRLGAYPNSPLHF
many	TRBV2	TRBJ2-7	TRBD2	TGTGCCAGCAGTGCTAGCGGGAGATACGAGCAGTACTTC	CASSASGRYEQYF
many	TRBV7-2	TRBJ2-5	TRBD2	TGTGCCAGCAGCGCCATACTAGCGGGAGTTGGAGAGACCCAGTACTTC	CASSAILAGVGETQYF
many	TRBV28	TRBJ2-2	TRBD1	TGTGCCAGCACAAGCGACTACAGGGGGGACCCCAACACCGGGGAGCTGTTTTTT	CASTSDYRGDPNTGELFF
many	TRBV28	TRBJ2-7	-	TGTGCCAGCAGCCCCTCGTACGACGAGCAGTACTTC	CASSPSYDEQYF
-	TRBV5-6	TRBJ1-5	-	TGTGCCAGCAGTGCCTGGACAGACTGGGGACATCAGCCCCAGCATTTT	CASSAWTDWGHQPQHF
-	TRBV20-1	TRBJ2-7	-	TGCAGTGCTAGAGGGGGGCTCCTCGAGCAGTACTTC	CSARGGLLEQYF
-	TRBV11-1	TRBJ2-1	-	TGTGCCAGCAGCTCGAGGCCCCGCAACAATGAGCAGTTCTTC	CASSSRPRNNEQFF
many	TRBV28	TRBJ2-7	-	TGTGCCAGCAGTTTAAGGGTCCCCTACGAGCAGTACTTC	CASSLRVPYEQYF
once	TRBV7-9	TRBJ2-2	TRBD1	TGTGCCAGCAGCTCCTGGACAGGGGTGACCGGGGAGCTGTTTTTT	CASSSWTGVTGELFF
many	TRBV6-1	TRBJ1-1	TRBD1	TGTGCCAGCATCCCCCCGGGACAGGCGAACACTGAAGCTTTCTTT	CASIPPGQANTEAFF
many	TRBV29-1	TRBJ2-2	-	TGCAGCGCCCGCACCGGGGAGCTGTTTTTT	CSARTGELFF